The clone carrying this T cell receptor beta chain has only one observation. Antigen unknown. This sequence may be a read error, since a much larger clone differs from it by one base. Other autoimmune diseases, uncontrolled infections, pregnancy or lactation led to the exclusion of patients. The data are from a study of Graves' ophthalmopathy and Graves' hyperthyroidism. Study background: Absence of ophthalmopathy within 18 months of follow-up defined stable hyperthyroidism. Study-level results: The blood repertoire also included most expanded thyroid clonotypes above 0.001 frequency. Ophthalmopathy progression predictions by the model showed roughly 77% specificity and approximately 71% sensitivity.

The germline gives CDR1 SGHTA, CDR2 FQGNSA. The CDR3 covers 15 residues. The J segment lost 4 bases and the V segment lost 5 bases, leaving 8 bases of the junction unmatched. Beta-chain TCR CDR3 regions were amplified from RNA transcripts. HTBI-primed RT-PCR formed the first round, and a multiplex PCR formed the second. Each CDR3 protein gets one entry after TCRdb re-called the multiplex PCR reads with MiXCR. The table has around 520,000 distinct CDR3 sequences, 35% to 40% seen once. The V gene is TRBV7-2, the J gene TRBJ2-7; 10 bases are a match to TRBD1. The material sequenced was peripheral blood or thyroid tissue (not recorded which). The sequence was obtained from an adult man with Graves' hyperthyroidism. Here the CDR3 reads CTSSDRDRGRYEQYF. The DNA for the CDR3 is TGTACCAGCAGCGACCGGGACAGGGGTCGTTACGAGCAGTACTTC.